A selection of T cell receptor beta chains follows, all from one sample in a study of T cell responses to AZD1222 COVID-19 vaccine. Libraries were prepared by immunoSEQ multiplex PCR; TCRdb keeps only in-frame clonotypes and omits some of them. Of 120,000 or so clones in the sample, 75% to 85% were seen once. The sample consisted of peripheral blood, taken 28 days after the second AZD1222 dose. These receptors were collected from an adult who received the AZD1222 COVID-19 vaccine. Each CDR3 is given with its conserved first and last residue. The D gene is left open where the match is weak. Expanded clones get a size class; other rows say once, few or many, or leave the size out.

. | . | TRBJ1-2 | TRBV27 | CASRLTVRSGYGYTF | TGTGCCAGCAGGTTGACCGTAAGGAGCGGCTATGGCTACACCTTC
. | . | TRBJ2-7 | TRBV25-1 | CASSDGEQYF | TGTGCCAGCAGTGACGGAGAGCAGTACTTC
. | . | TRBJ1-2 | TRBV3-1/TRBV3-2 | CASSQSEGHLHNYGYTF | TGTGCCAGCAGCCAGTCGGAGGGGCACCTACATAACTATGGCTACACCTTC
. | . | TRBJ1-1 | TRBV6-5 | CASSIFGPGNTEAFF | TGTGCCAGCAGTATATTCGGACCGGGGAACACTGAAGCTTTCTTT
. | . | TRBJ2-3 | TRBV4-1 | CASSQEPGKAQYF | TGCGCCAGCAGCCAAGAACCGGGGAAAGCGCAGTATTTT
. | . | TRBJ2-7 | TRBV10-3 | CAISVGELGEQYF | TGTGCCATCAGTGTCGGGGAGCTTGGCGAGCAGTACTTC
. | TRBD1 | TRBJ2-7 | TRBV12-3/TRBV12-4 | CASSFQGVGEQYF | TGTGCCAGCAGTTTTCAGGGGGTGGGCGAGCAGTACTTC
. | . | TRBJ2-3 | TRBV5-5 | CASSLDFGSDTQYF | TGTGCCAGCAGCTTGGATTTTGGTTCGGATACGCAGTATTTT
. | . | TRBJ1-1 | TRBV6-5 | CASKGLNTEAFF | TGTGCCAGCAAAGGGCTGAACACTGAAGCTTTCTTT
. | . | TRBJ2-1 | TRBV7-2 | CASSLGSYNEQFF | TGTGCCAGCAGCTTAGGCTCCTACAATGAGCAGTTCTTC
. | . | TRBJ1-2 | TRBV6-5 | CASTPGPYGYTF | TGTGCCAGCACCCCCGGGCCCTATGGCTACACCTTC
. | . | TRBJ1-5 | TRBV18 | CASSSGGPQPQHF | TGTGCCAGCTCATCCGGGGGCCCTCAGCCCCAGCATTTT
. | TRBD1 | TRBJ1-2 | TRBV7-3 | CASSLKPGGYGYTF | TGTGCCAGCAGCTTAAAGCCAGGGGGCTATGGCTACACCTTC
once | TRBD1 | TRBJ1-5 | TRBV28 | CASSPGTGDDQPQHF | TGTGCCAGCAGTCCAGGGACAGGCGACGATCAGCCCCAGCATTTT
. | . | TRBJ1-6 | TRBV28 | CASSLPGRLNSPLHF | TGTGCCAGCAGTCTGCCGGGACGATTAAATTCACCCCTCCACTTT
. | . | TRBJ2-1 | TRBV12-3/TRBV12-4 | CASSLGAGEQFF | TGTGCCAGCAGTTTGGGGGCTGGCGAGCAGTTCTTC
. | . | TRBJ2-7 | TRBV27 | CASSPLEGGRYLEYF | TGTGCCAGCAGTCCACTGGAGGGGGGTCGTTACTTAGAGTACTTC
. | . | TRBJ1-2 | TRBV5-1 | CASASTPAVNYGYTF | TGCGCCAGCGCATCAACCCCCGCCGTTAACTATGGCTACACCTTC
. | . | TRBJ2-1 | TRBV7-8 | CASSLRPQGVVFF | TGTGCCAGCAGCTTACGTCCGCAGGGCGTTGTGTTCTTC
. | TRBD1 | TRBJ2-1 | TRBV14 | CASSQGPLLRDRGPHNEQFF | TGTGCCAGCAGCCAAGGACCCCTCCTTAGGGACAGGGGACCCCACAATGAGCAGTTCTTC
. | . | TRBJ1-4 | TRBV15 | CATSRDLGEGEKLFF | TGTGCCACCAGCAGAGATCTTGGGGAGGGTGAAAAACTGTTTTTT
. | . | TRBJ1-2 | TRBV11-2 | CASSYPLGGYTF | TGTGCCAGCAGCTACCCCCTGGGAGGCTACACCTTC
. | . | TRBJ2-1 | TRBV7-3 | CASSQGLEQFF | TGTGCCAGCAGCCAAGGGTTGGAGCAGTTCTTC
. | . | TRBJ1-1 | TRBV28 | CASSSPRVTEAFF | TGTGCCAGCAGCTCACCCCGGGTCACTGAAGCTTTCTTT
. | . | TRBJ1-1 | TRBV29-1 | CSAGSGTEAFF | TGCAGCGCTGGCAGCGGCACTGAAGCTTTCTTT
. | TRBD2 | TRBJ2-1 | TRBV9 | CASSPAGGGSYNEQFF | TGTGCCAGCAGCCCCGCGGGGGGAGGGTCCTACAATGAGCAGTTCTTC